This is a list of T cell receptor beta chains from one sample in a study of T cell responses to AZD1222 COVID-19 vaccine. Sequencing was performed with immunoSEQ multiplex PCR; in TCRdb, only in-frame clones are kept and a portion is missing. The sample includes over 70,000 clones, about 85% of them seen just once. Sequenced material: peripheral blood, taken on day 0 of AZD1222 vaccination. The source of these receptors is an adult in good health. The CDR3 runs from the conserved cysteine through the conserved F or W. A D gene is named only where the DNA matches it firmly. Some rows mark clone size as missing; the rest say once, few, many or name a class of expanded clone.

TRBD1	NA	TRBV5-4	TRBJ1-1	CASSLQDREAFF	TGTGCCAGCAGCTTGCAAGACAGGGAGGCTTTCTTT
TRBD1	NA	TRBV7-3	TRBJ1-2	CASSPDRDTGYTF	TGTGCCAGCAGCCCTGACAGGGACACGGGCTACACCTTC
NA	once	TRBV6-6	TRBJ1-3	CASSSPGTPGNTIYF	TGTGCCAGCAGTTCCCCAGGGACCCCAGGAAACACCATATATTTT
NA	NA	TRBV6-5	TRBJ2-7	CASSRTETYEQYF	TGTGCCAGCAGTCGGACAGAAACCTACGAGCAGTACTTC
NA	medium-sized	TRBV19	TRBJ1-6	CASGSYNSPLHF	TGTGCCTCAGGGTCCTATAATTCACCCCTCCACTTT
TRBD1	NA	TRBV3-1/TRBV3-2	TRBJ1-1	CASSQNAGQYEAFF	TGTGCCAGCAGCCAAAACGCGGGACAGTATGAAGCTTTCTTT
TRBD1	few	TRBV25-1	TRBJ1-1	CASSARTGWVATEAFF	TGTGCCAGCAGTGCCCGGACAGGGTGGGTGGCCACTGAAGCTTTCTTT
TRBD1	NA	TRBV18	TRBJ2-7	CASSPLGTGTEQYF	TGTGCCAGCTCACCACTAGGGACAGGTACGGAGCAGTACTTC
NA	NA	TRBV11-3	TRBJ2-1	CASGGTDNEQFF	TGTGCCAGCGGCGGGACGGACAATGAGCAGTTCTTC
NA	NA	TRBV14	TRBJ2-1	CASSPTGHPNNEQFF	TGTGCCAGCAGCCCTACGGGACACCCCAACAATGAGCAGTTCTTC
NA	NA	TRBV11-3	TRBJ2-5	CASSLDNLPGPLWETQYF	TGTGCCAGCAGCTTAGACAACCTACCGGGACCCCTTTGGGAGACCCAGTACTTC
NA	once	TRBV12-3/TRBV12-4	TRBJ2-1	CASGYREQFF	TGTGCCAGCGGGTACCGCGAGCAGTTCTTC
TRBD1	NA	TRBV3-1/TRBV3-2	TRBJ1-2	CASSQGRQGLYGYTF	TGTGCCAGCAGCCAGGGCCGACAGGGCCTCTATGGCTACACCTTC
NA	NA	TRBV6-5	TRBJ2-2	CASSSGTPQGRELFF	TGTGCCAGCAGTTCGGGGACTCCCCAGGGGAGGGAGCTGTTTTTT
NA	NA	TRBV7-9	TRBJ1-4	CASSPSQGMYNEKLFF	TGTGCCAGCAGCCCGTCGCAGGGAATGTATAATGAAAAACTGTTTTTT
NA	NA	TRBV5-6	TRBJ1-6	CASSDRRDSPLHF	TGTGCCAGCAGCGATAGGCGAGATTCACCCCTCCACTTT
NA	NA	TRBV5-6	TRBJ2-1	CASSSASEQFF	TGTGCCAGCAGCTCGGCGAGTGAGCAGTTCTTC
NA	NA	TRBV2	TRBJ2-7	CASSEAEQYF	TGTGCCAGCAGTGAAGCAGAACAGTACTTC
TRBD2	NA	TRBV29-1	TRBJ2-7	CSVDGTSGLGQYF	TGCAGCGTTGACGGGACTAGCGGGCTCGGGCAGTACTTC
NA	NA	TRBV5-1	TRBJ2-3	CASSPGITAATQYF	TGCGCCAGCAGCCCCGGGATTACGGCCGCTACGCAGTATTTT
NA	NA	TRBV5-6	TRBJ2-7	CASSREGEQYF	TGTGCCAGCAGCAGAGAGGGGGAGCAGTACTTC
NA	NA	TRBV5-1	TRBJ2-2	CASTSGSDYTGELFF	TGCGCCAGCACGTCAGGGTCGGACTACACCGGGGAGCTGTTTTTT
TRBD1	NA	TRBV10-1	TRBJ1-1	CASSGSDRARTEAFF	TGCGCCAGCAGCGGGTCCGACAGGGCTAGGACTGAAGCTTTCTTT
NA	NA	TRBV11-2	TRBJ1-1	CASSSDENTEAFF	TGTGCCAGCAGTTCGGACGAGAACACTGAAGCTTTCTTT
NA	NA	TRBV19	TRBJ2-1	CASSMKGPQAYNEQFF	TGTGCCAGTAGTATGAAAGGACCCCAAGCCTACAATGAGCAGTTCTTC
TRBD1	NA	TRBV25-1	TRBJ1-4	CASSSQGADEKLFF	TGTGCCAGCAGTTCACAGGGGGCGGACGAAAAACTGTTTTTT
NA	few	TRBV7-8	TRBJ1-4	CASSLARQPRGEKLFF	TGTGCCAGCAGCTTAGCGCGACAGCCAAGAGGCGAAAAACTGTTTTTT
NA	NA	TRBV5-4	TRBJ2-5	CASSLSPGAFRETQYF	TGTGCCAGCAGCTTGTCCCCCGGGGCTTTTCGGGAGACCCAGTACTTC
NA	NA	TRBV5-8	TRBJ2-3	CASSSRGYSTDTQYF	TGTGCCAGCAGCTCTAGGGGTTATAGCACAGATACGCAGTATTTT
TRBD1	NA	TRBV27	TRBJ1-2	CASSLLGRGRDGYTF	TGTGCCAGCAGTTTACTGGGCAGGGGGAGGGATGGCTACACCTTC
TRBD1	NA	TRBV3-1/TRBV3-2	TRBJ2-7	CASSQELGQGAYEQYF	TGTGCCAGCAGCCAAGAATTGGGACAGGGGGCTTACGAGCAGTACTTC
NA	NA	TRBV5-4	TRBJ2-3	CASSSGNPDTQYF	TGTGCCAGCAGCTCTGGGAATCCAGATACGCAGTATTTT
NA	once	TRBV5-1	TRBJ1-1	CASSPSTVNTEAFF	TGCGCCAGCAGCCCCTCGACAGTGAACACTGAAGCTTTCTTT
NA	NA	TRBV23-1	TRBJ2-7	CASSQSGGASYEQYF	TGCGCCAGCAGTCAATCCGGGGGAGCCTCCTACGAGCAGTACTTC
NA	NA	TRBV5-1	TRBJ2-2	CASREEIVGTGELFF	TGCGCCAGCAGAGAGGAAATAGTGGGTACCGGGGAGCTGTTTTTT
NA	NA	TRBV27	TRBJ1-5	CASRPKGHSNQPQHF	TGTGCCAGCAGGCCCAAGGGGCATAGCAATCAGCCCCAGCATTTT
NA	NA	TRBV5-1	TRBJ2-7	CASSETGTEYEQYF	TGCGCCAGCAGCGAAACCGGGACGGAATACGAGCAGTACTTC
NA	NA	TRBV19	TRBJ1-1	CASSIHRTLNTEAFF	TGTGCCAGTAGTATCCACAGAACCTTAAACACTGAAGCTTTCTTT
NA	NA	TRBV27	TRBJ2-7	CASSPTDSSSYEQYF	TGTGCCAGCAGTCCGACCGACAGTAGCTCCTACGAGCAGTACTTC